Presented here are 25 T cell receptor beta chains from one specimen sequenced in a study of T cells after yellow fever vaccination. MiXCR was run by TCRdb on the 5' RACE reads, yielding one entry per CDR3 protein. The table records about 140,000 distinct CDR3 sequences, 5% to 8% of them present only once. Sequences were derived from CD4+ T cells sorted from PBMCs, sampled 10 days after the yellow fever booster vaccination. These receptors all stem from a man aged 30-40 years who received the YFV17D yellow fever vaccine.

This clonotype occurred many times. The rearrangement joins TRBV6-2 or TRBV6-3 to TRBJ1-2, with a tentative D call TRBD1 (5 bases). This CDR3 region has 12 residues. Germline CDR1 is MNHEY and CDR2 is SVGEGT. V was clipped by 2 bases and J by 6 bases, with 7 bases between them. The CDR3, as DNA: TGTGCCAGCAGTTACACCAGGGATGGCTACACCTTC. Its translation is CASSYTRDGYTF.

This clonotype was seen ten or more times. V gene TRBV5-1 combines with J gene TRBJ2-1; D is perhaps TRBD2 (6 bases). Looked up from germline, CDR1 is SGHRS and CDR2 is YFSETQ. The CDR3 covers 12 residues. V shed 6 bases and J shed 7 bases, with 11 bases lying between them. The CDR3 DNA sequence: TGCGCCAGCACTGGCGCGGGAAATGAGCAGTTCTTC. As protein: CASTGAGNEQFF.

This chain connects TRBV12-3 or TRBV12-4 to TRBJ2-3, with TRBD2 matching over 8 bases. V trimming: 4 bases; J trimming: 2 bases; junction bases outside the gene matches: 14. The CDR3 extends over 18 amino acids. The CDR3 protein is CASSSPFAATSATDTQYF. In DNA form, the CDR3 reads TGTGCCAGCAGTTCCCCGTTTGCCGCGACTAGCGCCACAGATACGCAGTATTTT.

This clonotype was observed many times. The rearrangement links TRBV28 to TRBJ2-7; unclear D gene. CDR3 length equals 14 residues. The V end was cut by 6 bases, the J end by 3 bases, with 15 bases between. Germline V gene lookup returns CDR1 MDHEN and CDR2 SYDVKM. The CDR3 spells CASSKGWASYEQYF. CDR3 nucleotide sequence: TGTGCCAGCAGCAAAGGCTGGGCTAGCTACGAGCAGTACTTC.

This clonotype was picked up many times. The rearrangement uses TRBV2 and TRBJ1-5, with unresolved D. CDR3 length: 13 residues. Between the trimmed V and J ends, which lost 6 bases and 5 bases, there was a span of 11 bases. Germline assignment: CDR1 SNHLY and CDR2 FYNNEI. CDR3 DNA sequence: TGTGCCAGCAGCAACGGATACGATCAGCCCCAGCATTTT. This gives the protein CASSNGYDQPQHF.

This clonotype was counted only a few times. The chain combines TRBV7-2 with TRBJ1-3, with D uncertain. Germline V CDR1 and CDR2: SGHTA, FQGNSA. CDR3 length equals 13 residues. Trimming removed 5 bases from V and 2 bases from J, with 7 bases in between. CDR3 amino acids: CASSLLPGNTIYF. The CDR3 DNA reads TGTGCCAGCAGCCTACTCCCTGGAAACACCATATATTTT.

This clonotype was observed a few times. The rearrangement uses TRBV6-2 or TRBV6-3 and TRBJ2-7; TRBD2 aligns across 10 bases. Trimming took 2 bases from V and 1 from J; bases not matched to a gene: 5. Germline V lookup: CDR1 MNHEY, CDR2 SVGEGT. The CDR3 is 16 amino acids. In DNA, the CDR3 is TGTGCCAGCAGTTACCCCACTAGCGGGAATTCCTACGAGCAGTACTTC. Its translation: CASSYPTSGNSYEQYF.

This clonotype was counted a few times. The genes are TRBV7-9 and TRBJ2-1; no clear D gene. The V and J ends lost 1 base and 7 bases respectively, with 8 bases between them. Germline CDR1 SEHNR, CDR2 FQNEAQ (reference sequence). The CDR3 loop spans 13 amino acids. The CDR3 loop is CASSLGSNNEQFF. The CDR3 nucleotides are TGTGCCAGCAGCTTAGGGTCGAATAATGAGCAGTTCTTC.

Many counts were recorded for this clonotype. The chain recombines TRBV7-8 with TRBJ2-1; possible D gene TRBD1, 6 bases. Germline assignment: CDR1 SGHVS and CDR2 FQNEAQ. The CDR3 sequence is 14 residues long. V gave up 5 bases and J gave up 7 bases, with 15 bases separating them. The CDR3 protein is CASSGNRDNNEQFF. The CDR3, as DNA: TGTGCCAGCAGCGGAAACCGGGACAATAATGAGCAGTTCTTC.

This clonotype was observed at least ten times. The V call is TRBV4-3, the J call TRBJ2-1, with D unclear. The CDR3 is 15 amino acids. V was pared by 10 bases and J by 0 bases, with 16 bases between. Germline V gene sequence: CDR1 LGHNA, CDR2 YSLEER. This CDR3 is CATSGDVSSYNEQFF. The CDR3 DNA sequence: TGCGCCACCTCTGGCGATGTGAGCTCCTACAATGAGCAGTTCTTC.

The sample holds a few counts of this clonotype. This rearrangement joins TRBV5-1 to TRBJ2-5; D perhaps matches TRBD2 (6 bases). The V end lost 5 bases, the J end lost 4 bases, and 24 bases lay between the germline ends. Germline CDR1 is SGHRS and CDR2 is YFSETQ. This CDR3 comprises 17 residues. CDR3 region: CASSLTKGLTGAETQYF. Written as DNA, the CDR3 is TGCGCCAGCAGTCTCACAAAGGGTCTTACGGGAGCAGAGACCCAGTACTTC.

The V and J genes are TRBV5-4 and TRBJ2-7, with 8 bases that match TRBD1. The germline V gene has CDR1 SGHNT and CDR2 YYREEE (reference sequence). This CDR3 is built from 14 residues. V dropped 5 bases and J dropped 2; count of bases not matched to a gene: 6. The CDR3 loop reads CASSPQGAAYEQYF. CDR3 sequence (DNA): TGTGCCAGCAGTCCCCAGGGGGCCGCCTACGAGCAGTACTTC.

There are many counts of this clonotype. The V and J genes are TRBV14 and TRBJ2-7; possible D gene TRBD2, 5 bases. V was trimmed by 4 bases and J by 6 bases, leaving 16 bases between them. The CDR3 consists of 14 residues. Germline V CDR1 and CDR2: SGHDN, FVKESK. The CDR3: CASSLGLGMGEQYF. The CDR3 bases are TGTGCCAGCAGCCTCGGACTTGGAATGGGCGAGCAGTACTTC.

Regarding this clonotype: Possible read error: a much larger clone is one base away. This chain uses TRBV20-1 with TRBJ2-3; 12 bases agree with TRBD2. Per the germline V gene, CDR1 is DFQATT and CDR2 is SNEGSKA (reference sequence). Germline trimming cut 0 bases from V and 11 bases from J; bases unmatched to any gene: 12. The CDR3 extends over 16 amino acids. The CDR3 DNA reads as TGCAGTGCTAGAGATCGCACTAGCGGGAGGACGGGTAGGCAGTATTTT. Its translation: CSARDRTSGRTGRQYF.

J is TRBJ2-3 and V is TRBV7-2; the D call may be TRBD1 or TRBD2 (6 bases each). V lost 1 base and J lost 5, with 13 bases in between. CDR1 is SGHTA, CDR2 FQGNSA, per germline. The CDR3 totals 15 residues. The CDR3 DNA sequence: TGTGCCAGCAGCTTAGGACTAGGGGGTGGAGATACGCAGTATTTT. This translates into CASSLGLGGGDTQYF. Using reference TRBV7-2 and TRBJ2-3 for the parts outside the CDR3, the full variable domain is GAGVSQSPSNKVTEKGKDVELRCDPISGHTALYWYRQSLGQGLEFLIYFQGNSAPDKSGLPSDRFSAERTGGSVSTLTIQRTQQEDSAVYLCASSLGLGGGDTQYFGPGTRLTVL.

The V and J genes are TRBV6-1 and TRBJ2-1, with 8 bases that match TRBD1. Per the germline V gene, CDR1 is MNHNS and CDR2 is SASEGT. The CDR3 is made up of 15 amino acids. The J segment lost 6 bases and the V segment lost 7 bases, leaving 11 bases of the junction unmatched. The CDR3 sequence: CASTQGGQGFNEQFF. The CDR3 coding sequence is TGTGCCAGCACCCAAGGAGGACAGGGTTTCAATGAGCAGTTCTTC.

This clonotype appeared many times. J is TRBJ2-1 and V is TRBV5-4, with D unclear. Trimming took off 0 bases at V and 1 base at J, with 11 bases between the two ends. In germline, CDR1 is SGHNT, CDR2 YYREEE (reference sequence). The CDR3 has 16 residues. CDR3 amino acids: CASSLAAANSYNEQFF. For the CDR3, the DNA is TGTGCCAGCAGCTTGGCGGCGGCAAATTCCTACAATGAGCAGTTCTTC.

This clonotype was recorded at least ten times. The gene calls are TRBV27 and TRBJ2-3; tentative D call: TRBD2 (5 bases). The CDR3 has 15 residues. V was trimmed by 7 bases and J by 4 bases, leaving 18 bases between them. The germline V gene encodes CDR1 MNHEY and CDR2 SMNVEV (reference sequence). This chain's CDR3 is CASINPLAGSDTQYF. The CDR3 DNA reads TGTGCCAGCATCAACCCCCTAGCAGGCTCAGATACGCAGTATTTT.

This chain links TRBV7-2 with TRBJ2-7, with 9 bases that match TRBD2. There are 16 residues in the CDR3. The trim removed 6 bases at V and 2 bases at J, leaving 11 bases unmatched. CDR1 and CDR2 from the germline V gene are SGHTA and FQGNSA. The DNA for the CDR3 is TGTGCCAGCAGTCCCTATGGCGGGAGGGCTACCTACGAGCAGTACTTC. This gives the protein CASSPYGGRATYEQYF.

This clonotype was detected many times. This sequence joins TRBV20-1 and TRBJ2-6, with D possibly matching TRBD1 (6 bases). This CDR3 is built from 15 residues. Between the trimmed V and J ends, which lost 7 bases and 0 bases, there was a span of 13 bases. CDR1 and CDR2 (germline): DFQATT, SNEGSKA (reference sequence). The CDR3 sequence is CSVEQGSSGANVLTF. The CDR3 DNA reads TGCAGTGTGGAGCAGGGGAGCTCTGGGGCCAACGTCCTGACTTTC.

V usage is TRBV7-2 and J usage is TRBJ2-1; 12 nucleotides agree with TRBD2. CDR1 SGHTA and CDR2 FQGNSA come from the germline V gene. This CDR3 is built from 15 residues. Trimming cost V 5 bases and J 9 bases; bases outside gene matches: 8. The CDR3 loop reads CASSPTSGRGGEQFF. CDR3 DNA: TGTGCCAGCAGCCCGACTAGCGGGAGAGGGGGTGAGCAGTTCTTC.

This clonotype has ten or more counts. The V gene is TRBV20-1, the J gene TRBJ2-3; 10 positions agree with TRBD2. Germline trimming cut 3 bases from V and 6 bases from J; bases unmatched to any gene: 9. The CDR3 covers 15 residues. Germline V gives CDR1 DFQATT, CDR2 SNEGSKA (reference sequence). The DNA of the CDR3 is TGCAGTGCTAGGGGCCAGCGGGAGGGCCGGGATACGCAGTATTTT. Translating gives CSARGQREGRDTQYF.

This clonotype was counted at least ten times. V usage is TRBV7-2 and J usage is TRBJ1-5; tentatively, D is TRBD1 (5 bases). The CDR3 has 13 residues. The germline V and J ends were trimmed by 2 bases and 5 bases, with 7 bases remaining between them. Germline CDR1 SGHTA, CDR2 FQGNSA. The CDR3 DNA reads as TGTGCCAGCAGCTTACAGGGAGATCAGCCCCAGCATTTT. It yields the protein CASSLQGDQPQHF.

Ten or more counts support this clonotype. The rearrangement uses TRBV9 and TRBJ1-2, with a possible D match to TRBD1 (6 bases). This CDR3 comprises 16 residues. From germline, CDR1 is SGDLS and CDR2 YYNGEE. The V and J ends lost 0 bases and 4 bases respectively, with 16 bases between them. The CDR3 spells CASSVEQGLGFYGYTF. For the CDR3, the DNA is TGTGCCAGCAGCGTAGAACAGGGCCTGGGGTTCTATGGCTACACCTTC.

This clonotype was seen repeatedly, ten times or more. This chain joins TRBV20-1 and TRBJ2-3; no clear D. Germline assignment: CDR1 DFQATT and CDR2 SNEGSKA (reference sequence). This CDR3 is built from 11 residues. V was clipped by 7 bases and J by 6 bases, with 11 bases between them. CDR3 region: CSGNLLDTQYF. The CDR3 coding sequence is TGCAGTGGCAACCTGCTGGATACGCAGTATTTT.